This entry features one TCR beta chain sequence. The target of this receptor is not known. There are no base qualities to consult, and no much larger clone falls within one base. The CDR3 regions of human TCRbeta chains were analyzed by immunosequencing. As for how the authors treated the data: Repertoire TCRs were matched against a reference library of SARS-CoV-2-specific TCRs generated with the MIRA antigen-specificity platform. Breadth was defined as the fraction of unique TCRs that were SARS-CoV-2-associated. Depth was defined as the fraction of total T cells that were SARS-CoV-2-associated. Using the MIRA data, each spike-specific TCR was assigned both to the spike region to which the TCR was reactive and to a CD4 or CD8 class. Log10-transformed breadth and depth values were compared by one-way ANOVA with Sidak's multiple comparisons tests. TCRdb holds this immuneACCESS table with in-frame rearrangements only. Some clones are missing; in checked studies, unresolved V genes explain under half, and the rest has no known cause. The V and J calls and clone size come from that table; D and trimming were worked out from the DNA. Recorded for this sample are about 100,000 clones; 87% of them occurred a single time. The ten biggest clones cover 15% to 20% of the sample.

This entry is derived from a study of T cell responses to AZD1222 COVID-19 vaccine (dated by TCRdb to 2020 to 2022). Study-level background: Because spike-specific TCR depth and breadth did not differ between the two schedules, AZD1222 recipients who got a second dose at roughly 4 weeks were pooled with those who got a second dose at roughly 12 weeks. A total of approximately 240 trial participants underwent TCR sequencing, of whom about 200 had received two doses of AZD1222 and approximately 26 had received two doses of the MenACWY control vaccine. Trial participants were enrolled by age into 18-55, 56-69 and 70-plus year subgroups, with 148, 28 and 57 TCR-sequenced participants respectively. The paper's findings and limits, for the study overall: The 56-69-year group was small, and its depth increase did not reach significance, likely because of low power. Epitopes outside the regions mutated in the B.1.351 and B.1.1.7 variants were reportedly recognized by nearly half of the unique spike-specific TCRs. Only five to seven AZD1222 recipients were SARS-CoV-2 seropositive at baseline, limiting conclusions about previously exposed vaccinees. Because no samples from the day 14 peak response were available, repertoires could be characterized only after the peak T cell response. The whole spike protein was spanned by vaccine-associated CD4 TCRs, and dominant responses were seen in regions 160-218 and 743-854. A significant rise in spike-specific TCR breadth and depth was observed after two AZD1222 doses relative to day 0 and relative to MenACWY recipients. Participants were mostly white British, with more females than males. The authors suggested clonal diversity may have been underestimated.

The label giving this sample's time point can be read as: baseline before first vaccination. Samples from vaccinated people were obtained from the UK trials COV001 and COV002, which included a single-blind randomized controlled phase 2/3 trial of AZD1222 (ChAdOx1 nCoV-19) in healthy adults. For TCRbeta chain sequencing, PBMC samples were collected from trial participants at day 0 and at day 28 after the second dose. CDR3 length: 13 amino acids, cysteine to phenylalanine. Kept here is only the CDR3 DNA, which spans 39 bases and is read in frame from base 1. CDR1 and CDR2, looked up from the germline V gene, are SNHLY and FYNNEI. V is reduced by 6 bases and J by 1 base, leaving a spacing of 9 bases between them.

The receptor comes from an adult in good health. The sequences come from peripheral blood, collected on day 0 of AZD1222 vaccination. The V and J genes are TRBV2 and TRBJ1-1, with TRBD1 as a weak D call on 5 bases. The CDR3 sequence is CASRRGPNTEAFF. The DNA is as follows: TGTGCCAGCAGGAGGGGACCGAACACTGAAGCTTTCTTT.